A single sample gave rise to the 20 T cell receptor beta chains below, sequenced in a study of blood T cell repertoires in COVID-19. Only in-frame clones appear in the TCRdb table, and some are missing; sequencing was by immunoSEQ multiplex PCR. The data contain approximately 44,000 clones, about nine tenths of them singletons. The sample was peripheral blood. These receptor sequences come from a man aged 55 to 69 with active COVID-19.

CDR3 amino acids: CASSSLGGVGMNTEAFF. In DNA form, the CDR3 reads TGTGCCAGCAGCTCTCTAGGAGGGGTTGGGATGAACACTGAAGCTTTCTTT. The chain has TRBV7-3 and TRBJ1-1; weak D call: TRBD1 (5 bases). The CDR3 has 17 residues. The germline gives CDR1 SGHTA, CDR2 FQGTGA. V shed 4 bases and J shed 0 bases, with 18 bases lying between them.

The table lists this clone with a count of one. The J gene is TRBJ1-1, the V gene TRBV5-6, with D possibly matching TRBD1 (6 bases). The CDR3 is made up of 14 amino acids. Germline V gives CDR1 SGHDT, CDR2 YYEEEE. Trimming pared 6 bases from V and 0 bases from J, leaving 12 bases between. For the CDR3, the DNA is TGTGCCAGCACCCATACAGGGTTGAACACTGAAGCTTTCTTT. Encoded protein: CASTHTGLNTEAFF. The whole variable domain, filled in from reference TRBV5-6 and TRBJ1-1, reads DAGVTQSPTHLIKTRGQQVTLRCSPKSGHDTVSWYQQALGQGPQFIFQYYEEEERQRGNFPDRFSGHQFPNYSSELNVNALLLGDSALYLCASTHTGLNTEAFFGQGTRLTVV.

V and J are TRBV3-1 (or the pseudogene TRBV3-2) and TRBJ1-4, with TRBD1 identical over 9 bases. Unmatched junction bases numbered 5, after V lost 1 base and J lost 8 bases. From germline, CDR1 is LGHDT and CDR2 YNNKEL (reference sequence). The CDR3 spans 15 residues. The CDR3: CASSQVTGGAEKLFF. DNA for the CDR3: TGTGCCAGCAGCCAAGTAACAGGGGGCGCAGAAAAACTGTTTTTT.

The genes are TRBV12-5 and TRBJ2-5; D is undetermined. V lost 0 bases and J 2 bases, leaving 4 bases between the germline ends. Germline-derived CDR1 and CDR2 are LGHNT and FRNRAP. CDR3 length: 13 amino acids. CDR3 protein: CASGLVPQETQYF. DNA for the CDR3: TGTGCTAGTGGTTTGGTTCCTCAAGAGACCCAGTACTTC.

The sample holds a few counts of this clone. This chain connects TRBV6-1 to TRBJ1-5; TRBD1 might be the D (5 bases). From germline, CDR1 is MNHNS and CDR2 SASEGT. This CDR3 spans 15 amino acids. V lost 3 bases and J lost 3, with 12 bases in between. CDR3 region: CASSEGDFNNQPQHF. The CDR3, as DNA: TGTGCCAGCAGTGAGGGGGACTTTAACAATCAGCCCCAGCATTTT.

The chain carries TRBV5-1 and TRBJ2-1; 8 nucleotides agree with TRBD2. The germline CDR1 and CDR2 sequences are SGHRS and YFSETQ. This CDR3 comprises 16 residues. After removal of 0 bases from V and 9 bases from J, the junction contained 11 bases not matched to a gene. CDR3 sequence reads: CASSLGSGISSSEQFF. Here the CDR3 DNA reads TGCGCCAGCAGCTTGGGTAGCGGGATAAGCTCGAGTGAGCAGTTCTTC. The complete variable domain, with remaining parts taken from reference TRBV5-1 and TRBJ2-1, reads KAGVTQTPRYLIKTRGQQVTLSCSPISGHRSVSWYQQTPGQGLQFLFEYFSETQRNKGNFPGRFSGRQFSNSRSEMNVSTLELGDSALYLCASSLGSGISSSEQFFGPGTRLTVL.

This rearrangement joins TRBV6-5 to TRBJ2-7, with 9 bases identical to TRBD2. Per the germline V gene, CDR1 is MNHEY and CDR2 is SVGAGI. This CDR3 is 15 amino acids long. Trimming removed 6 bases from V and 4 bases from J; junction bases left unmatched: 10. DNA of the CDR3: TGTGCCAGCAGCCCAAGGACTAGCGCCCATTACGAGCAGTACTTC. It yields the protein CASSPRTSAHYEQYF.

V is TRBV11-3 and J is TRBJ2-3, with 8 positions matching TRBD1. CDR1 is SGHNT, CDR2 YENEEA, per germline. The CDR3 loop spans 15 amino acids. J gave up 5 bases and V 5 bases, and 9 bases lay outside the gene matches. The CDR3 DNA reads TGTGCCAGCAGCACACGGACAGGGCCCAAAGATACGCAGTATTTT. This sequence encodes CASSTRTGPKDTQYF.

This clone has only a few counts. The chain is built from TRBV4-1 and TRBJ2-7; possibly TRBD2 for D (6 bases). The CDR3 runs to 17 residues. V lost 0 bases, J lost 2 bases, and 17 bases lay in between. CDR1 is MGHRA and CDR2 is YSYEKL in the germline V gene. The CDR3 loop is CASSQDPRGTRAYEQYF. As DNA, the CDR3 is TGCGCCAGCAGCCAAGATCCCCGGGGGACGAGGGCCTACGAGCAGTACTTC.

The chain carries TRBV5-6 and TRBJ2-7; no definite D call. The CDR3 is made up of 16 amino acids. The germline V gene encodes CDR1 SGHDT and CDR2 YYEEEE. V was trimmed by 3 bases and J by 4 bases, leaving 20 bases between them. The CDR3 nucleotides are TGTGCCAGCAGCTCTGGAACCGGGTCCTCCTTGTACGAGCAGTACTTC. This encodes CASSSGTGSSLYEQYF.

This clone was found once. The V and J genes are TRBV10-2 and TRBJ2-5; D is unclear. Trimming stripped 3 bases from V and 2 bases from J, with 4 bases between. The CDR3 runs 12 residues. Germline V lookup: CDR1 WSHSY, CDR2 SAAADI. CDR3 protein: CASSDQQETQYF. DNA of the CDR3: TGCGCCAGCAGTGATCAGCAAGAGACCCAGTACTTC.

The V call is TRBV5-8, the J call TRBJ1-1, with D possibly being TRBD1 (5 bases). The CDR3 has 14 residues. Trimming cost V 1 base and J 4 bases, with 11 bases left between them. Germline values: CDR1 SGHTS, CDR2 YDEGEE. The CDR3 region has the DNA TGTGCCAGCAGCTTGCCAGGGTCGGTCACTGAAGCTTTCTTT. Amino acids: CASSLPGSVTEAFF.

The V gene is TRBV19, the J gene TRBJ1-1; the D is unclear. Trimming left V 2 bases short and J 2 bases short, with 6 bases between. The CDR3 length is 13 residues. CDR1 is LNHDA and CDR2 is SQIVND in the germline V gene (reference sequence). The CDR3 reads CASSINSNTEAFF. CDR3 coding DNA: TGTGCCAGTAGTATAAACAGTAACACTGAAGCTTTCTTT.

This chain joins TRBV18 and TRBJ1-5; D is possibly TRBD1 (5 bases). This CDR3 spans 14 amino acids. From germline, CDR1 is KGHSH and CDR2 LQKENI. Trimming pared 3 bases from V and 10 bases from J, leaving 16 bases between. The CDR3 bases are TGTGCCAGCTCACCTTTGGAAGGGGCGGACCCCCAGCATTTT. As protein: CASSPLEGADPQHF.

This chain connects TRBV7-8 to TRBJ2-3; no firm D call. Trimming stripped 3 bases from V and 1 base from J, with 8 bases between. The CDR3 has 14 amino acids. The germline V gene has CDR1 SGHVS and CDR2 FQNEAQ. The CDR3 reads CASSFARGTDTQYF. For the CDR3, the DNA is TGTGCCAGCAGCTTCGCGCGAGGCACAGATACGCAGTATTTT.

The chain couples TRBV11-3 to TRBJ2-2, with D perhaps TRBD2 (6 bases). Trimming pared 8 bases from V and 6 bases from J, leaving 10 bases between. CDR3 length: 12 amino acids. Germline-derived CDR1 and CDR2 are SGHNT and YENEEA. CDR3 residues: CASQLAAGELFF. The CDR3 DNA is TGTGCCAGCCAACTAGCCGCCGGGGAGCTGTTTTTT.

The rearrangement joins TRBV5-1 to TRBJ2-3, with TRBD2 as a possible D gene (5 bases). Deletions cut 4 bases from V and 0 bases from J, with 12 bases between. Germline V gives CDR1 SGHRS, CDR2 YFSETQ. This CDR3 is 15 amino acids long. CDR3 bases: TGCGCCAGCAGCCAGATGGAGGCTAGCACAGATACGCAGTATTTT. Its translation: CASSQMEASTDTQYF.

J is TRBJ1-4 and V is TRBV12-3 or TRBV12-4; unclear D gene. This CDR3 has 12 amino acids. Trimming pared 5 bases from V and 13 bases from J, leaving 14 bases between. The CDR3 bases are TGTGCCAGCAGTCTCTACAGCCGTGGACTGTTTTTT. Its translation is CASSLYSRGLFF.

The gene calls are TRBV6-5 and TRBJ2-1; possibly TRBD2 for D (5 bases). CDR1 and CDR2 from the germline V gene are MNHEY and SVGAGI. With 6 bases removed from V and 5 bases from J, the gap between germline ends came to 17 bases. The CDR3 has 15 amino acids. The CDR3 DNA follows: TGTGCCAGCAGCCGGACTGTCGGATATGACAATGAGCAGTTCTTC. Translated, it gives CASSRTVGYDNEQFF.

This chain connects TRBV29-1 to TRBJ1-2, with D possibly being TRBD1 (5 bases). The CDR3 sequence is 12 residues long. Germline assignment: CDR1 SQVTM and CDR2 ANQGSEA. Trimming removed 4 bases from V and 5 bases from J, with 11 bases in between. CDR3 in amino acids: CSVVRGGYGYTF. As DNA, the CDR3 is TGCAGCGTTGTGAGGGGAGGGTATGGCTACACCTTC.